One and the same sample provided the 18 T cell receptor beta chains below, sequenced in a study of graft-versus-host responses after intestinal transplantation. The protocol was immunoSEQ multiplex PCR, while the TCRdb copy is restricted to in-frame clones and leaves out a portion. Of under 100,000 clones listed, approximately 90% are singletons. The source was PBMCs, collected about 440 days after intestinal transplant. Source of these receptors: a human patient who received an intestinal transplant, so some T cells may come from the graft donor.

CDR3 protein: CASKQGNTEAFF. The CDR3 DNA sequence: TGTGCCAGCAAACAGGGAAACACTGAAGCTTTCTTT. This chain links TRBV19 with TRBJ1-1; D may be TRBD1 (6 bases). The germline V gene encodes CDR1 LNHDA and CDR2 SQIVND (reference sequence). With 9 bases removed from V and 2 bases from J, the gap between germline ends came to 10 bases. The CDR3 contains 12 residues.

This clone was detected a few times. This chain connects TRBV4-1 to TRBJ2-7; 8 positions agree with TRBD1. Germline V gene lookup returns CDR1 MGHRA and CDR2 YSYEKL. This CDR3 comprises 16 residues. V dropped 1 base and J dropped 2; count of bases not matched to a gene: 7. The CDR3 DNA reads as TGCGCCAGCAGCCAAGGACAGGGGAAAAGCCCCTACGAGCAGTACTTC. It translates to CASSQGQGKSPYEQYF.

This clone has just a few counts. V gene TRBV6-5 combines with J gene TRBJ2-7; D gene unclear. Trimming removed 4 bases at V and 3 bases at J, with 4 bases between. CDR1 is MNHEY and CDR2 is SVGAGI in the germline V gene. This CDR3 comprises 11 residues. CDR3 in amino acids: CASSWGYEQYF. The CDR3 nucleotides read TGTGCCAGCAGTTGGGGCTACGAGCAGTACTTC.

This clone came up a few times. The rearrangement uses TRBV6-5 and TRBJ2-1, with D hard to call. Germline assignment: CDR1 MNHEY and CDR2 SVGAGI. Trimming shortened V by 2 bases and J by 5 bases, and 10 bases separated the two germline ends. This CDR3 comprises 14 residues. This chain's CDR3 is CASSYVGWDNEQFF. Written as DNA, the CDR3 is TGTGCCAGCAGTTACGTGGGCTGGGACAATGAGCAGTTCTTC.

The rearrangement joins TRBV19 to TRBJ1-5; possible D gene TRBD1, 5 bases. CDR3 length: 15 amino acids. Germline V gives CDR1 LNHDA, CDR2 SQIVND (reference sequence). The germline V and J ends were trimmed by 5 bases and 5 bases, with 16 bases remaining between them. Here the CDR3 reads CASSPQGYTYQPQHF. As DNA, the CDR3 is TGTGCCAGTAGTCCCCAGGGCTATACTTATCAGCCCCAGCATTTT.

This clone was found once. The gene calls are TRBV28 and TRBJ1-2; tentatively, D is TRBD1 (5 bases). CDR3 length: 13 amino acids. V was trimmed by 6 bases and J by 8 bases, leaving 16 bases between them. Germline V gene sequence: CDR1 MDHEN, CDR2 SYDVKM. In DNA, the CDR3 is TGTGCCAGCAGCCCCGGGACCCCGGCGGGCTACACCTTC. This gives the protein CASSPGTPAGYTF.

V and J are TRBV27 and TRBJ2-5; D is perhaps TRBD1 or TRBD2 (5 bases each). V lost 2 bases to trimming and J lost 4 bases, with 8 bases between them. The CDR3 extends over 13 amino acids. Looked up from germline, CDR1 is MNHEY and CDR2 is SMNVEV (reference sequence). CDR3 DNA sequence: TGTGCCAGCAGTTTACTTGGGGGAGAGACCCAGTACTTC. This gives the protein CASSLLGGETQYF.

The chain combines TRBV7-2 with TRBJ1-1, with D unresolved. The CDR3 length is 14 residues. From germline, CDR1 is SGHTA and CDR2 FQGNSA. Trimming left V 1 base short and J 0 bases short, with 6 bases between. The CDR3 coding sequence is TGTGCCAGCAGCTTAGGCGCCCTGAACACTGAAGCTTTCTTT. It codes for CASSLGALNTEAFF.

The chain couples TRBV9 to TRBJ2-7; 10 bases match TRBD1. The ends lost 0 bases at V and 6 bases at J; junction bases unmatched: 3. This CDR3 has 14 residues. CDR1 is SGDLS, CDR2 YYNGEE, per germline. The CDR3 protein is CASSVVGQGGEQYF. DNA of the CDR3: TGTGCCAGCAGCGTAGTAGGACAGGGGGGCGAGCAGTACTTC.

The rearrangement joins TRBV5-1 to TRBJ1-2; D is undetermined. The CDR3 contains 16 residues. Germline V lookup: CDR1 SGHRS, CDR2 YFSETQ. Trimming cost V 0 bases and J 0 bases, with 12 bases left between them. CDR3 sequence: CASSLDPGPTNYGYTF. The CDR3 DNA sequence: TGCGCCAGCAGCTTGGACCCGGGCCCTACTAACTATGGCTACACCTTC.

In nucleotides, the CDR3 is TGCGCCAGCAGCTTGGGAGCGGGGGGGCCGACAGATACGCAGTATTTT. It encodes CASSLGAGGPTDTQYF. The chain is built from TRBV5-1 and TRBJ2-3, with TRBD2 matching 10 bases. The CDR3 loop spans 16 amino acids. Per the germline V gene, CDR1 is SGHRS and CDR2 is YFSETQ. The trim removed 0 bases at V and 3 bases at J, leaving 4 bases unmatched.

The chain recombines TRBV7-9 with TRBJ2-6, with D possibly matching TRBD1 (6 bases). Germline CDR1 SEHNR, CDR2 FQNEAQ (reference sequence). The CDR3 length is 17 residues. V was clipped by 5 bases and J by 5 bases, with 19 bases between them. The CDR3 is CASSPGQSRQWANVLTF. Here the CDR3 DNA reads TGTGCCAGCAGCCCCGGACAGTCTCGTCAGTGGGCCAACGTCCTGACTTTC.

CDR3 amino acids: CASSVTAQETQYF. CDR3 coding DNA: TGTGCCAGCTCAGTGACAGCACAAGAGACCCAGTACTTC. The V gene is TRBV18, the J gene TRBJ2-5, with TRBD1 as a possible D gene (5 bases). Germline-derived CDR1 and CDR2 are KGHSH and LQKENI. This CDR3 has 13 residues. V was trimmed by 5 bases and J by 2 bases, leaving 9 bases between them.

The CDR3 loop reads CSVGQGVGGYTF. As DNA, the CDR3 is TGCAGCGTTGGACAGGGGGTTGGCGGCTACACCTTC. The chain carries TRBV29-1 and TRBJ1-2, with TRBD1 matching over 9 bases. The V gene's germline CDR1 is SQVTM and CDR2 ANQGSEA. V lost 4 bases, J lost 8 bases, and 5 bases stayed unmatched. This CDR3 has 12 amino acids.

The gene calls are TRBV7-3 and TRBJ2-2; TRBD1 is a possible D gene (6 bases). CDR1 and CDR2 (germline): SGHTA, FQGTGA. This CDR3 contains 14 residues. V gave up 8 bases and J gave up 0 bases, with 10 bases separating them. The CDR3 coding sequence is TGTGCCAGCGCCGGACAGCCGAACACCGGGGAGCTGTTTTTT. Translation gives CASAGQPNTGELFF.

The chain links TRBV11-2 to TRBJ1-2; 8 bases are a match to TRBD1. The CDR3 runs 15 residues. Germline V gene data show CDR1 as SGHAT and CDR2 as FQNNGV. The V gene end was trimmed by 3 bases and the J gene end by 0 bases; junction bases not matched to a gene: 3. The CDR3 here is CASSFTGGANYGYTF. Written as DNA, the CDR3 is TGTGCCAGCAGCTTTACAGGGGGAGCTAACTATGGCTACACCTTC.

The gene calls are TRBV10-3 and TRBJ2-2; perhaps TRBD2 as D (5 bases). Germline assignment: CDR1 ENHRY and CDR2 SYGVKD. The CDR3 contains 13 residues. The V and J ends lost 10 bases and 3 bases respectively, with 12 bases between them. The CDR3, as DNA: TGTGCCACGGGAATTTGGGACACCGGGGAGCTGTTTTTT. Its protein product is CATGIWDTGELFF.

V is TRBV18 and J is TRBJ2-7; D gene ambiguous. V was shortened by 0 bases and J by 2 bases, with 5 bases between the two germline ends. The CDR3 extends over 13 amino acids. Germline CDR1 and CDR2: KGHSH and LQKENI. Written as DNA, the CDR3 is TGTGCCAGCTCACCACCGGGAACCTACGAGCAGTACTTC. Encoded protein: CASSPPGTYEQYF.